Listed below are T cell receptor beta chains from one sample, sequenced in a study of monozygotic twins with inflammatory bowel disease. Reprocessing the 5' RACE reads, TCRdb reports a single entry for every CDR3 protein and omits DNA. The data include roughly 100,000 distinct CDR3 sequences; the top ten clones carry under 2.5%. The sequencing input was blood. The receptors derive from a human donor with ulcerative colitis or Crohn's disease, or a healthy co-twin of an affected twin (not recorded which). Both conserved end residues are part of each CDR3.

>14|TRBJ1-1|TRBV6-1
CASRPRTGQTEAFF
>12|TRBJ2-1|TRBV28
CASDLTGAPKFF
>11|TRBJ2-5|TRBV12-3/TRBV12-4
CASSSLETQYF
>13|TRBJ2-1|TRBV5-1
CASSWDNYNEQFF
>12|TRBJ1-6|TRBV30
CAIERFNSPLHF
>16|TRBJ2-2|TRBV7-3
CASSPNDGMNTGELFF
>15|TRBJ1-5|TRBV11-2
CASSLGDRGNQPQHF
>16|TRBJ2-2|TRBV28
CASSRWDLTPSGELFF
>16|TRBJ2-3|TRBV6-5
CASSYVSGSYTDTQYF
>15|TRBJ2-7|TRBV6-1
CASSEGGGGLYEQYF
>12|TRBJ2-2|TRBV28
CASSFGVGELFF
>13|TRBJ2-1|TRBV7-9
CASTRGTDNEQFF
>16|TRBJ2-4|TRBV7-2
CASSLVSVANKNIQYF
>14|TRBJ1-1|TRBV5-5
CASSTGLGWTEAFF
>15|TRBJ1-6|TRBV20-1
CSASRGSSYNSPLHF
>11|TRBJ1-4|TRBV20-1
CSVGGNEKLFF
>15|TRBJ2-1|TRBV10-2
CASSEDRSSYNEQFF
>13|TRBJ2-7|TRBV5-1
CASSPGTSGDVYF
>17|TRBJ2-2|TRBV7-9
CASSLLAGKSNTGELFF
>14|TRBJ1-5|TRBV20-1
CSARSPSRDQPQHF
>13|TRBJ2-3|TRBV7-2
CASSLAGGDTQYF
>11|TRBJ2-5|TRBV5-4
CASSFDETQYF
>15|TRBJ2-3|TRBV7-2
CASSLAGTGVNTQYF
>12|TRBJ2-3|TRBV5-1
CASSLPTDTQYF
>14|TRBJ2-3|TRBV5-1
CASSLRTSGDTQYF
>13|TRBJ2-5|TRBV13
CASSFDRGETQYF
>12|TRBJ1-1|TRBV20-1
CSASRVNTEAFF
>14|TRBJ1-5|TRBV20-1
CSALTGASNQPQHF
>14|TRBJ2-5|TRBV3-1
CASSRRTSEETQYF
>15|TRBJ2-2|TRBV27
CASSSWSGGIGELFF
>14|TRBJ2-7|TRBV4-3
CASSQDSQGYEQYF
>17|TRBJ2-7|TRBV27
CSSRSGQGALGIDEQYF
>16|TRBJ2-2|TRBV9
CASSVEAANLFGELFF
>13|TRBJ1-3|TRBV12-3/TRBV12-4
CASNSVTANTIYF
>14|TRBJ2-3|TRBV20-1
CRVEQGAKEDTQYF
>13|TRBJ1-4|TRBV11-2
CASSLVGGEKLFF
>15|TRBJ2-3|TRBV7-2
CASSFGLAAAGTQYF
>13|TRBJ2-1|TRBV20-1
CSEGRGPVNEQFF
>15|TRBJ2-7|TRBV2
CASREGSMRYYEQYF
>18|TRBJ1-1|TRBV11-2
CASSSNVDRLGWYTEAFF
>14|TRBJ2-7|TRBV12-3/TRBV12-4
CASSLGGLLGEQYF
>15|TRBJ1-5|TRBV7-2
CASSFNPVSNQPQHF
>14|TRBJ2-7|TRBV7-2
CASSLVGGAYEQYF
>16|TRBJ2-1|TRBV7-2
CASSFLPGQGQGEQFF
>15|TRBJ1-1|TRBV20-1
CSASMGGAMNTEAFF
>14|TRBJ2-3|TRBV7-2
CAGTRQSSTDTQYF
>15|TRBJ2-1|TRBV27
CASSLNPPAGNEQFF
>14|TRBJ2-1|TRBV7-2
CASGLAGGYNEQFF
>15|TRBJ2-5|TRBV15
CATSREGRQLETQYF
>14|TRBJ1-4|TRBV20-1
CSAPDRRYNEKLFF
>16|TRBJ2-7|TRBV5-5
CASSLVKGLAGVEQYF
>13|TRBJ1-5|TRBV4-3
CASSQDRAKPQHF
>16|TRBJ2-1|TRBV7-6
CASSATSGSIRGEQFF
>14|TRBJ1-1|TRBV20-1
CSAPYVGGNTEAFF
>16|TRBJ1-2|TRBV7-2
CASSYPGHILNYGYTF